Listed below are T cell receptor beta chains from one sample, sequenced in a study of blood T cell repertoires in COVID-19. Produced via immunoSEQ multiplex PCR; TCRdb's table is partial and in-frame only. The repertoire holds about 160,000 clones, with approximately 81% as singletons. The sequencing sample was made of PBMCs or T cells enriched from blood (not recorded which). The origin of the receptors is a man between 60 and 75 years old who had recovered from COVID-19. CDR3s include the opening cysteine and the closing phenylalanine or tryptophan. D genes are given only for firm matches. Only some rows state a clone size, as once, few, many or a class for expanded clones.

CDR3	DNA	size	D	J	V
CSVRPQTGANYGYTF	TGCAGCGTCAGACCCCAGACCGGAGCTAACTATGGCTACACCTTC	-	-	TRBJ1-2	TRBV29-1
CASSVVAGGDTQYF	TGTGCCAGCAGCGTAGTCGCAGGAGGAGATACGCAGTATTTT	-	-	TRBJ2-3	TRBV9
CASSSGGGGAFLQFF	TGTGCCAGCAGTTCTGGCGGGGGGGGTGCTTTTTTGCAGTTCTTC	-	TRBD2	TRBJ2-1	TRBV6-5
CSVERHQVGEAFF	TGCAGCGTCGAAAGACACCAGGTCGGTGAAGCTTTCTTT	-	-	TRBJ1-1	TRBV29-1
CSVEDAGVNTEAFF	TGCAGCGTTGAAGATGCAGGGGTGAACACTGAAGCTTTCTTT	-	-	TRBJ1-1	TRBV29-1
CASRDTQGDQPQHF	TGTGCCAGCCGGGACACCCAGGGAGATCAGCCCCAGCATTTT	-	-	TRBJ1-5	TRBV28
CASSMRQGVLTEAFF	TGTGCCAGCAGCATGCGACAGGGCGTTTTGACTGAAGCTTTCTTT	-	TRBD1	TRBJ1-1	TRBV5-6
CASSFFLRGANYGYTF	TGTGCCAGCAGCTTCTTCTTGCGGGGAGCTAACTATGGCTACACCTTC	-	-	TRBJ1-2	TRBV7-3
CSASLGAGRAEKLFF	TGCAGTGCTAGTTTGGGGGCAGGGAGGGCGGAAAAACTGTTTTTT	-	-	TRBJ1-4	TRBV20-1
CASSFNRDRGLLYF	TGTGCCAGCAGTTTTAACAGGGACAGGGGTCTTTTATACTTC	-	TRBD1	TRBJ2-7	TRBV6-5
CSVAQGWVATDTEAFF	TGCAGCGTTGCACAGGGCTGGGTTGCGACCGACACTGAAGCTTTCTTT	-	-	TRBJ1-1	TRBV29-1
CASSEQWDSYNSPLHF	TGTGCCAGCAGTGAGCAGTGGGACAGCTATAATTCACCCCTCCACTTT	few	TRBD1	TRBJ1-6	TRBV6-1
CASSLGTDGNTIYF	TGTGCCAGCAGTTTAGGGACAGATGGAAACACCATATATTTT	-	TRBD1	TRBJ1-3	TRBV28
CASSMRGQGRHSPLHF	TGTGCCAGTAGTATGAGGGGACAGGGGCGGCATTCACCCCTCCACTTT	-	TRBD1	TRBJ1-6	TRBV19
CASSQEILGPGELFF	TGTGCCAGCAGCCAAGAGATCCTGGGGCCCGGGGAGCTGTTTTTT	-	-	TRBJ2-2	TRBV14
CASSPTGSTYGYTF	TGTGCCAGCAGCCCGACAGGATCAACTTATGGCTACACCTTC	-	-	TRBJ1-2	TRBV2
CASSHRGRWGETQYF	TGTGCCAGCAGCCACAGGGGGCGTTGGGGAGAGACCCAGTACTTC	-	TRBD1	TRBJ2-5	TRBV28
CASRPAGAGLETQYF	TGTGCCAGCAGGCCCGCCGGGGCGGGGCTGGAGACCCAGTACTTC	-	-	TRBJ2-5	TRBV6-5
CASEGGLSPLHF	TGTGCCAGCGAGGGGGGGCTTTCACCCCTCCACTTT	-	-	TRBJ1-6	TRBV28
CASSLRLGDTNYGYTF	TGTGCCAGCAGCTTAAGGCTAGGGGATACTAACTATGGCTACACCTTC	-	-	TRBJ1-2	TRBV7-2
CATSSTRQGLTGELFF	TGTGCCACCAGCAGCACCCGACAGGGCCTCACCGGGGAGCTGTTTTTT	-	TRBD1	TRBJ2-2	TRBV15
CASTGGQETQYF	TGTGCCAGCACCGGGGGGCAAGAGACCCAGTACTTC	-	TRBD2	TRBJ2-5	TRBV7-2
CASSAQTGVSGANVLTF	TGCGCCAGCAGCGCCCAGACAGGGGTCTCTGGGGCCAACGTCCTGACTTTC	-	TRBD1	TRBJ2-6	TRBV5-1